The 17 T cell receptor beta chains below all came from one sample that was sequenced in a study of blood T cell repertoires in COVID-19. Produced via immunoSEQ multiplex PCR; TCRdb's table is partial and in-frame only. In the table there are hundreds of thousands of clones, 75% to 85% of which are singletons. The sequenced sample consisted of peripheral blood. The source of these receptors is a man aged 50 to 59 with active or convalescent COVID-19.

This clone came up a few times. The V call is TRBV6-5, the J call TRBJ1-1; TRBD1 might be the D (5 bases). Trimming cost V 6 bases and J 4 bases, with 6 bases left between them. This CDR3 has 11 amino acids. Germline CDR1 MNHEY, CDR2 SVGAGI. In nucleotides, the CDR3 is TGTGCCAGCAGACAGGTCACTGAAGCTTTCTTT. Protein sequence: CASRQVTEAFF.

V and J are TRBV5-1 and TRBJ2-1; 11 positions agree with TRBD2. This CDR3 contains 18 residues. CDR1 is SGHRS, CDR2 YFSETQ, per germline. The trim removed 2 bases at V and 4 bases at J, leaving 11 bases unmatched. In DNA form, the CDR3 reads TGCGCCAGCAGCTTACTGTCGACTAGCGGGACGGGGTACAATGAGCAGTTCTTC. Protein: CASSLLSTSGTGYNEQFF.

The chain joins TRBV7-8 to TRBJ2-7; D ambiguous. The CDR3 runs 15 residues. Germline V CDR1 and CDR2: SGHVS, FQNEAQ. With 0 bases removed from V and 2 bases from J, the gap between germline ends came to 11 bases. The DNA of the CDR3 is TGTGCCAGCAGCTTAGCCGCCGTGGCCACCTACGAGCAGTACTTC. It yields the protein CASSLAAVATYEQYF.

Comment on this clone: Within the sample, other DNA sequences also encode this same CDR3. The genes are TRBV12-3 or TRBV12-4 and TRBJ1-4, with a possible D match to TRBD1 (5 bases). The CDR3 runs to 13 residues. Trimming shortened V by 6 bases and J by 7 bases, and 12 bases separated the two germline ends. This chain's CDR3 is CASSPGGGEKLFF. The CDR3 DNA follows: TGTGCCAGCAGCCCCGGGGGGGGTGAAAAACTGTTTTTT.

The chain combines TRBV2 with TRBJ2-5, with D possibly being TRBD2 (6 bases). The CDR3 runs 12 residues. Germline lookup yields CDR1 SNHLY and CDR2 FYNNEI. V lost 6 bases and J 5 bases, leaving 10 bases between the germline ends. In DNA, the CDR3 is TGTGCCAGCAGGGTTGGGGGGGAGACCCAGTACTTC. Its protein product is CASRVGGETQYF.

This clone appeared a single time. The chain employs TRBV28 and TRBJ2-7; tentatively, D is TRBD2 (5 bases). CDR3 length equals 12 residues. V lost 8 bases, J lost 7 bases, and 15 bases lay in between. The germline CDR1 and CDR2 sequences are MDHEN and SYDVKM. CDR3 sequence reads: CASLESSGEQYF. For the CDR3, the DNA is TGTGCCAGCTTAGAAAGCTCGGGGGAGCAGTACTTC.

The gene calls are TRBV5-1 and TRBJ2-2, with 8 bases lining up with TRBD1. The CDR3 covers 16 residues. Germline V gene sequence: CDR1 SGHRS, CDR2 YFSETQ. With V trimmed by 9 bases and J by 4 bases, 14 bases remained unmatched. In nucleotides, the CDR3 is TGCGCCACCAAAGAGAGACCTACAGGGGGCACCGGGGAGCTGTTTTTT. This translates into CATKERPTGGTGELFF.

The chain carries TRBV14 and TRBJ2-1; 7 nucleotides line up with TRBD1. V was clipped by 0 bases and J by 4 bases; unmatched bases: 12. This CDR3 comprises 18 residues. Germline V gives CDR1 SGHDN, CDR2 FVKESK. CDR3 amino acids: CASSQDYSRDSNYNEQFF. For the CDR3, the DNA is TGTGCCAGCAGCCAAGATTACTCCAGGGACAGCAATTACAATGAGCAGTTCTTC.

The J gene is TRBJ2-5, the V gene TRBV30, with 8 positions matching TRBD2. V shed 1 base and J 3 bases; nucleotides not matched to a gene: 7. CDR1 is GTSNPN and CDR2 is SVGIG in the germline V gene (reference sequence). The CDR3 extends over 15 amino acids. The CDR3 region is CAWSGLARGEETQYF. The CDR3 coding sequence is TGTGCCTGGAGTGGCCTAGCGCGGGGGGAAGAGACCCAGTACTTC.

The chain combines TRBV11-2 with TRBJ2-1; 8 bases map to TRBD2. Per the germline V gene, CDR1 is SGHAT and CDR2 is FQNNGV. The J segment lost 5 bases and the V segment lost 0 bases, leaving 9 bases of the junction unmatched. The CDR3 has 17 residues. CDR3 sequence (DNA): TGTGCCAGCAGCTTAGATTTTAGGAGCGGGAGTAACAATGAGCAGTTCTTC. Protein product: CASSLDFRSGSNNEQFF.

The chain carries TRBV5-1 and TRBJ1-2; unclear D gene. Germline loops: CDR1 SGHRS, CDR2 YFSETQ. With 1 base removed from V and 0 bases from J, the gap between germline ends came to 4 bases. The CDR3 extends over 13 amino acids. This chain's CDR3 is CASSLSANYGYTF. CDR3 nucleotide sequence: TGCGCCAGCAGCTTGTCCGCTAACTATGGCTACACCTTC.

The chain carries TRBV6-5 and TRBJ1-2, with 8 bases that match TRBD1. The V and J ends lost 5 bases and 8 bases, in that order; junction bases with no gene match: 13. This CDR3 has 15 amino acids. Germline values: CDR1 MNHEY, CDR2 SVGAGI. CDR3 coding DNA: TGTGCCAGCAGTACGAGGGACAGGCCGGCAGCCGGCTACACCTTC. Translated: CASSTRDRPAAGYTF.

This chain links TRBV27 with TRBJ2-5; 7 bases fit TRBD1. The CDR3 is made up of 13 amino acids. The V segment lost 6 bases and the J segment 2 bases; nucleotides outside the gene matches: 3. The germline V gene has CDR1 MNHEY and CDR2 SMNVEV (reference sequence). CDR3 residues: CASSPRGQETQYF. CDR3 nucleotide sequence: TGTGCCAGCAGCCCCAGGGGGCAAGAGACCCAGTACTTC.

The gene calls are TRBV2 and TRBJ1-1; a possible D gene is TRBD1 (5 bases). Germline loops: CDR1 SNHLY, CDR2 FYNNEI. This CDR3 region has 14 residues. V gave up 7 bases and J gave up 3 bases, with 15 bases separating them. The CDR3 sequence: CASTWGGADTEAFF. Here the CDR3 DNA reads TGTGCCAGCACCTGGGGGGGAGCAGACACTGAAGCTTTCTTT. Full variable domain (outside the CDR3, taken from reference TRBV2 and TRBJ1-1): EPEVTQTPSHQVTQMGQEVILRCVPISNHLYFYWYRQILGQKVEFLVSFYNNEISEKSEIFDDQFSVERPDGSNFTLKIRSTKLEDSAMYFCASTWGGADTEAFFGQGTRLTVV.

This chain uses TRBV3-1 (or the pseudogene TRBV3-2) with TRBJ2-1, with 10 positions matching TRBD2. The CDR3 is 15 amino acids. Germline trimming cut 0 bases from V and 5 bases from J; bases unmatched to any gene: 1. Per germline, CDR1 LGHDT and CDR2 YNNKEL (reference sequence). CDR3 coding DNA: TGTGCCAGCAGCCAAGAGGGACTAGCGCACAATGAGCAGTTCTTC. It codes for CASSQEGLAHNEQFF.

This chain connects TRBV7-2 to TRBJ2-7; a weak D match, TRBD2 (6 bases). Trimming removed 4 bases at V and 7 bases at J, with 11 bases between. CDR1 is SGHTA and CDR2 is FQGNSA in the germline V gene. The CDR3 runs to 12 residues. The CDR3 DNA reads as TGTGCCAGCAGCTCCGGGAGTCCGGAGCAGTACTTC. This encodes CASSSGSPEQYF. The variable domain in full, with the rest retrieved from reference TRBV7-2 and TRBJ2-7, is GAGVSQSPSNKVTEKGKDVELRCDPISGHTALYWYRQSLGQGLEFLIYFQGNSAPDKSGLPSDRFSAERTGGSVSTLTIQRTQQEDSAVYLCASSSGSPEQYFGPGTRLTVT.

CDR3 in DNA: TGTGCCAGCAGCAAACGGGGGGGGCTGAACACTGAAGCTTTCTTT. Its translation is CASSKRGGLNTEAFF. The chain combines TRBV7-6 with TRBJ1-1; D perhaps matches TRBD1 (6 bases). V was clipped by 5 bases and J by 0 bases, with 13 bases between them. Germline V gene data show CDR1 as SGHVS and CDR2 as FNYEAQ. The CDR3 consists of 15 residues.